This T cell receptor beta chain was captured by sequencing in a study of identical twins. The ends were cut back, 5 bases at V and 9 bases at J, with 11 bases in the middle. Germline CDR1 reads SEHNR; CDR2 reads FQNEAQ (reference sequence). The CDR3 is made up of 12 amino acids. Unique molecular identifiers were present on the cDNA, which also gained a universal primer site by template switching. TCRdb re-called the 5' RACE reads through MiXCR, storing one row per CDR3 protein. This table holds hundreds of thousands of distinct CDR3 sequences, around 21% found once. In addition, the sample was reused for a study of T cells expressing NK-cell markers. As reported in that work: The study drew TCR beta repertoires from sorted CD3+CD56+NKG2C+, CD3+CD56+NKG2C- and CD3+CD56-NKG2C+ T cells. With respect to HCMV, seven of the eight sequenced donors were seropositive, and one was seronegative. Roughly 1.0-8% of CD8+ T cells in about six donors belonged to dominant NKG2C+ clonotypes.

The J gene is TRBJ2-1, the V gene TRBV7-9; D not certain. The sequenced sample was PBMCs. The clonotype originates from a woman aged 18-35 years in good health. The CDR3 DNA is TGTGCCAGCAGCCCGAGTCTCGGTGAGCAGTTCTTC. Translation: CASSPSLGEQFF.